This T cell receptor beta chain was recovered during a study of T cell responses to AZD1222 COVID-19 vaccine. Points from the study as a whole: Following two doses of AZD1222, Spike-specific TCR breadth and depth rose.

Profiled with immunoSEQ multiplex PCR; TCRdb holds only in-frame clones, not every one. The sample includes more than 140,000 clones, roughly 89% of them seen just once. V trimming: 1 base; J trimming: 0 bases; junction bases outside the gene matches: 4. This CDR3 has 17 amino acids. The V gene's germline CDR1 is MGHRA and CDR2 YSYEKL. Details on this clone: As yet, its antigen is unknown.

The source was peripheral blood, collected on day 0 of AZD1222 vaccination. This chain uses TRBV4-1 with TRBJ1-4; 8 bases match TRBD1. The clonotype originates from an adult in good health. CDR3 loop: CASSQGQGITTNEKLFF. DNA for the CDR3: TGCGCCAGCAGCCAAGGACAGGGGATAACAACTAATGAAAAACTGTTTTTT.